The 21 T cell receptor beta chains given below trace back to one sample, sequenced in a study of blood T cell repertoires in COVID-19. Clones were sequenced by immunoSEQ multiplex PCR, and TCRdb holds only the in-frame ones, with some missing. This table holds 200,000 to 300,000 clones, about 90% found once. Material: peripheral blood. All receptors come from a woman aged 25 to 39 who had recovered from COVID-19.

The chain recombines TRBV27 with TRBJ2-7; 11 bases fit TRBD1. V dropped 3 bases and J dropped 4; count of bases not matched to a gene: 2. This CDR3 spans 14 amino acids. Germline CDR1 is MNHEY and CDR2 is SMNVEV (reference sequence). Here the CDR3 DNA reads TGTGCCAGCAGTTTGGGACAGGGGGAATACGAGCAGTACTTC. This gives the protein CASSLGQGEYEQYF.

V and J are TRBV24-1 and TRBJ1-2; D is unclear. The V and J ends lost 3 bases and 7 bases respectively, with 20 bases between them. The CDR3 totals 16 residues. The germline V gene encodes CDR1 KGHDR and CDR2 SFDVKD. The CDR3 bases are TGTGCCACCAGTGATGGCAGCGAGGGCCCATCGGGTGGCTACACCTTC. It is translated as CATSDGSEGPSGGYTF.

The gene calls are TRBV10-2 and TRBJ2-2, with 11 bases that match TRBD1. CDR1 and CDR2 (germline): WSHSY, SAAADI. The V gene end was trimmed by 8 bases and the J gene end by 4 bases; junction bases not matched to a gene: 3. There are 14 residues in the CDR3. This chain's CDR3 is CASSGTGGTGELFF. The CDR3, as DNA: TGCGCCAGCTCCGGGACAGGGGGCACCGGGGAGCTGTTTTTT.

In nucleotides, the CDR3 is TGTGCCAGCAGGACAGGAGCTATTTATAATTCACCCCTCCACTTT. This codes for CASRTGAIYNSPLHF. The rearrangement links TRBV2 to TRBJ1-6; D may be TRBD1 (6 bases). The CDR3 sequence is 15 residues long. The V end was cut by 6 bases, the J end by 4 bases, with 13 bases between. Looked up from germline, CDR1 is SNHLY and CDR2 is FYNNEI.

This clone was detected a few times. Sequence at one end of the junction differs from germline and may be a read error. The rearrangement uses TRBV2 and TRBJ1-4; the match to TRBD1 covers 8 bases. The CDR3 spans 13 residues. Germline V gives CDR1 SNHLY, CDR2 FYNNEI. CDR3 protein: CASSEGTGTGPTF. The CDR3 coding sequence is TGTGCCAGCAGTGAAGGTACCGGGACAGGTCCAACTTTT.

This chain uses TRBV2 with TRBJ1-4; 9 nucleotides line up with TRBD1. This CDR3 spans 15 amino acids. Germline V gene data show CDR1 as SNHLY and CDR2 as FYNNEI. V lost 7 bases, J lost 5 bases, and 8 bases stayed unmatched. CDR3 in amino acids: CASTNRGTGNEKLFF. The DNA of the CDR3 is TGTGCCAGCACAAATCGGGGGACAGGGAATGAAAAACTGTTTTTT.

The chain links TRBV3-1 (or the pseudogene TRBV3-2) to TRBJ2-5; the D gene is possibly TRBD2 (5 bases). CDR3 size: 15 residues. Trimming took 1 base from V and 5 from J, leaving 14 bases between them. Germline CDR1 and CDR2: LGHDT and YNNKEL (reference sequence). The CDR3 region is CASSQAMRVGETQYF. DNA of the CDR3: TGTGCCAGCAGCCAAGCCATGAGGGTTGGGGAGACCCAGTACTTC.

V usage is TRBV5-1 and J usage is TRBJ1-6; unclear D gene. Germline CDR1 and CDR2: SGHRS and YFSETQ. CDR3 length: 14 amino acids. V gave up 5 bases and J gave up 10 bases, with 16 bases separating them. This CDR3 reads CASSPAPYSSPLHF. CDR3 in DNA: TGCGCCAGCAGTCCCGCGCCCTACAGCTCACCCCTCCACTTT. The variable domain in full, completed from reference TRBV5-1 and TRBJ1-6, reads KAGVTQTPRYLIKTRGQQVTLSCSPISGHRSVSWYQQTPGQGLQFLFEYFSETQRNKGNFPGRFSGRQFSNSRSEMNVSTLELGDSALYLCASSPAPYSSPLHFGNGTRLTVT.

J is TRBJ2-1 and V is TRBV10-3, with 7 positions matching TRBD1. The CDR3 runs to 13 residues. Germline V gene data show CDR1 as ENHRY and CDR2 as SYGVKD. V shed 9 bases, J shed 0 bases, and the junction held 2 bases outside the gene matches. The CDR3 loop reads CAIRDSSYNEQFF. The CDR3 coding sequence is TGTGCCATACGGGACAGCTCCTACAATGAGCAGTTCTTC.

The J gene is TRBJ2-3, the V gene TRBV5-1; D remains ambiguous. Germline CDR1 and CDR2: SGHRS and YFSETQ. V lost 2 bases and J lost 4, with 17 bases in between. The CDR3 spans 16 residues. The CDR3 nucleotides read TGCGCCAGCAGCTTCCAGGCGATCTTGAAGGCAGATACGCAGTATTTT. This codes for CASSFQAILKADTQYF.

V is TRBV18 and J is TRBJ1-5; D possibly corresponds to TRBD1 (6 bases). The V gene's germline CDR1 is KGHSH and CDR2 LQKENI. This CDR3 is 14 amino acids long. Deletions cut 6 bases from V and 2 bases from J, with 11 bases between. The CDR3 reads CASSTGDGNQPQHF. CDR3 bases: TGTGCCAGCTCGACAGGTGATGGCAATCAGCCCCAGCATTTT.

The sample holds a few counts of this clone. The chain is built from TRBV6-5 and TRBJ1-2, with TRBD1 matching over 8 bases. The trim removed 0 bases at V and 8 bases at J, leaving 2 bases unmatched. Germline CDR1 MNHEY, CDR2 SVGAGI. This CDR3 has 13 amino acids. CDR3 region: CASSYSAGGGYTF. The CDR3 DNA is TGTGCCAGCAGTTACTCCGCAGGGGGCGGCTACACCTTC.

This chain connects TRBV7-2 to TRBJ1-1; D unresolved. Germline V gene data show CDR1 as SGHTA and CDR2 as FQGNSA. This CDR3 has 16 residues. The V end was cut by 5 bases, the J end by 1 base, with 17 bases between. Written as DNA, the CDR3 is TGTGCCAGCAGCCCCCCCGAGGGCGCTGGGAACACTGAAGCTTTCTTT. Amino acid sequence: CASSPPEGAGNTEAFF. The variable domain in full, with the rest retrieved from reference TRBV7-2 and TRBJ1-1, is GAGVSQSPSNKVTEKGKDVELRCDPISGHTALYWYRQSLGQGLEFLIYFQGNSAPDKSGLPSDRFSAERTGGSVSTLTIQRTQQEDSAVYLCASSPPEGAGNTEAFFGQGTRLTVV.

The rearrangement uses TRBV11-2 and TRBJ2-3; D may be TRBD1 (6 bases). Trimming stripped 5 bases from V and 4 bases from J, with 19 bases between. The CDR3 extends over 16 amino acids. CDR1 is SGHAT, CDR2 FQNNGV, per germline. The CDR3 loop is CASSPPARGLPDTQYF. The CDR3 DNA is TGTGCCAGCAGCCCGCCGGCGAGGGGGTTACCAGATACGCAGTATTTT.

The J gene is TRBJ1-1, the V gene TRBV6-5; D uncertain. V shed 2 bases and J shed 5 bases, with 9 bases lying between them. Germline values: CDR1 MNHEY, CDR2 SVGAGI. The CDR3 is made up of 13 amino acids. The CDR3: CASSYGSATEAFF. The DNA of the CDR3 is TGTGCCAGCAGTTACGGAAGCGCGACTGAAGCTTTCTTT.

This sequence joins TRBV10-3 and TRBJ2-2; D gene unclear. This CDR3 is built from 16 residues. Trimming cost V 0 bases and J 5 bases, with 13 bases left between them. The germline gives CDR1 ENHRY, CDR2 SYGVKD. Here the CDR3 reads CAISESIEFETGELFF. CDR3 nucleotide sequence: TGTGCCATCAGTGAGTCGATCGAGTTCGAAACCGGGGAGCTGTTTTTT.

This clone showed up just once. CDR3 sequence (DNA): TGTGCCAGCAGCTTACTTCTTCTGCGTTCCACAGATACGCAGTATTTT. It yields the protein CASSLLLLRSTDTQYF. J is TRBJ2-3 and V is TRBV7-9; D call uncertain. The CDR3 covers 16 residues. V was clipped by 2 bases and J by 2 bases, with 14 bases between them. CDR1 is SEHNR and CDR2 is FQNEAQ in the germline V gene (reference sequence).

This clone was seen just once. For the CDR3, the DNA is TGTGCCAGCAGCTTACGGGGGGACTTTCTCACAGATACGCAGTATTTT. Protein product: CASSLRGDFLTDTQYF. J is TRBJ2-3 and V is TRBV13; 7 bases agree with TRBD2. CDR1 is PRHDT, CDR2 FYEKMQ, per germline (reference sequence). The V gene end was trimmed by 2 bases and the J gene end by 2 bases; junction bases not matched to a gene: 7. The CDR3 is 16 amino acids.

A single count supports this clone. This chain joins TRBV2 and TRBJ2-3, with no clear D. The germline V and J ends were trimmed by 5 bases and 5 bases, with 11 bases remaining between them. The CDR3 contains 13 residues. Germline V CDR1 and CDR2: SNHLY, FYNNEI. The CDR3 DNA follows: TGTGCCAGCAGTCTCTTTTCAGGAGATACGCAGTATTTT. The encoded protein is CASSLFSGDTQYF.

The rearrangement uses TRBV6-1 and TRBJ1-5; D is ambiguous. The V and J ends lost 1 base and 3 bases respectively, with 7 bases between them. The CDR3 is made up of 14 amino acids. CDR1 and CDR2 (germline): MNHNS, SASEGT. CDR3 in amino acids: CASSEGHINQPQHF. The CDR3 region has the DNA TGTGCCAGCAGTGAAGGGCACATCAATCAGCCCCAGCATTTT.

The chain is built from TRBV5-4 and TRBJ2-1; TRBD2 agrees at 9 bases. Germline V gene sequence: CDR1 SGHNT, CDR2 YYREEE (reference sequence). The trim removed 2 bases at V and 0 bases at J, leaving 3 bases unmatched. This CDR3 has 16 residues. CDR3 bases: TGTGCCAGCAGCTTCGGCGGGGGGGCCTCCTACAATGAGCAGTTCTTC. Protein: CASSFGGGASYNEQFF.